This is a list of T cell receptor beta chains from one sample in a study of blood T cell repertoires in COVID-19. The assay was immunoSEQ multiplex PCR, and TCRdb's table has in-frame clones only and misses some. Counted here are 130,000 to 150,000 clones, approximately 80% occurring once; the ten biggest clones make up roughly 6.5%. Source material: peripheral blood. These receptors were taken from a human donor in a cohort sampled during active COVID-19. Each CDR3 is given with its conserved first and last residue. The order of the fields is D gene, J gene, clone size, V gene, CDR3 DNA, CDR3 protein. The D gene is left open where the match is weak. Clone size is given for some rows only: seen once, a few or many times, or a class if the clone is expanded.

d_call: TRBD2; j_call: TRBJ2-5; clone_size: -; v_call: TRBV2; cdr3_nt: TGTGCCATCGTACTAGCGGGGAAATTGGGGGTGGAGACCCAGTACTTC; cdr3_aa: CAIVLAGKLGVETQYF
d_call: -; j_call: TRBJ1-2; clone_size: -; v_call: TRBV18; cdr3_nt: TGTGCCAGCTCAACCGGCCAGGGCGCTAACTATGGCTACACCTTC; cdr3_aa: CASSTGQGANYGYTF
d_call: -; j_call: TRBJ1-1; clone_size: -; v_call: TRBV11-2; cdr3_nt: TGTGCCAGCAGCTTTCGGAGCCTTTTGAACACTGAAGCTTTCTTT; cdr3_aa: CASSFRSLLNTEAFF
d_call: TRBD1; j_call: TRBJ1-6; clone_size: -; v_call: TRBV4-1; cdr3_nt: TGCGCCAGCAGCCAAGTATCAGGGGGCAGATCACCCCTCCACTTT; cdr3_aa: CASSQVSGGRSPLHF
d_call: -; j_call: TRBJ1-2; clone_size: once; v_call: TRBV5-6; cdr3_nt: TGTGCCAGCAGCTTGGATCTCTTGAGTCCCGCGAGGGGCTACACCTTC; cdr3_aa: CASSLDLLSPARGYTF
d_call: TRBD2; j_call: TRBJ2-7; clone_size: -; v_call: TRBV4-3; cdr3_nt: TGCGCCAGCAGCCAAGAAAAACGACTAGCGGGGATTGGGGGCGAGCAGTACTTC; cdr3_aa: CASSQEKRLAGIGGEQYF
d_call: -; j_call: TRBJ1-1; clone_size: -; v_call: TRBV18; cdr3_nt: TGTGCCAGCTCACTAGATAGGGAGACTGAAGCTTTCTTT; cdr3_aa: CASSLDRETEAFF
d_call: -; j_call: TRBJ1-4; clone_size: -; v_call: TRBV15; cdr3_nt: TGTGCCACCAGCAGAGGCGGATTTAATGAAAAACTGTTTTTT; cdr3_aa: CATSRGGFNEKLFF
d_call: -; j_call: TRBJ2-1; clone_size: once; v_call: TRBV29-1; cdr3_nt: TGCAGCGTCGGGACTGCCGCGTCCCGGTTCTTC; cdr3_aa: CSVGTAASRFF
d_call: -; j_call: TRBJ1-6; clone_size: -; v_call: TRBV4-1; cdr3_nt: TGCGCCAGCAGCCCCAGGGCGTCCTCATCTAATTCACCCCTCCACTTT; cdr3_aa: CASSPRASSSNSPLHF
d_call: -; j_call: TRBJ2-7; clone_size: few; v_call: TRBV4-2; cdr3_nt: TGTGCCAGCAGCCAAGATAGAAGAGTAGAGCAGTACTTC; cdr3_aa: CASSQDRRVEQYF
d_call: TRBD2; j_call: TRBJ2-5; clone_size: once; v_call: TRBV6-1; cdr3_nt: TGTGCCAGCAGTGAAGCCAGGGCGGGGGGCCCCTTCCAAGAGACCCAGTACTTC; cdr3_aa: CASSEARAGGPFQETQYF
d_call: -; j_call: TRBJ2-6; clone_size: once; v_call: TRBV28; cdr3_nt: TGTGCCAGCCTACCCGGGGGGCTGCATGGGGCCAACGTCCTGACTTTC; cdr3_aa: CASLPGGLHGANVLTF
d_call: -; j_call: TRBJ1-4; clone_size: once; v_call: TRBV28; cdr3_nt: TGTGCCAGCATCAGGGGTGAAAAACTGTTTTTT; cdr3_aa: CASIRGEKLFF
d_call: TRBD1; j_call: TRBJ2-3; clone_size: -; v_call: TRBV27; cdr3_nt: TGTGCCAGCAGTTCCGGGACAGTCGGCACAGATACGCAGTATTTT; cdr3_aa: CASSSGTVGTDTQYF
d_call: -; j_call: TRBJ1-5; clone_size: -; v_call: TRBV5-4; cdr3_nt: TGTGCCAGCAGCTTAGGGGCAGGTTCGCCCCAGCATTTT; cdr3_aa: CASSLGAGSPQHF
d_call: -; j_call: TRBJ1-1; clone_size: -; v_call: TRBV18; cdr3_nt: TGTGCCAGCTCACCACCGGGAGTGGAAGCTTTCTTT; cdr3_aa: CASSPPGVEAFF
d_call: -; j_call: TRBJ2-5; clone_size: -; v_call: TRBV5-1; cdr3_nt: TGCGCCAGCGCCCTTCGGGAGACCCAGTACTTC; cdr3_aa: CASALRETQYF
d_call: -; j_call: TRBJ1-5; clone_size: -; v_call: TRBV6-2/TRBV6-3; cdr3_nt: TGTGCCAGCAGTTCACGAGATACCCGAAATAGCAATCAGCCCCAGCATTTT; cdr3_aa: CASSSRDTRNSNQPQHF
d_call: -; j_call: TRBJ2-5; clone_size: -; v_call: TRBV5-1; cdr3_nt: TGCGCCAGCAGCTTGGGGACGGGAGCTGAAGAGACCCAGTACTTC; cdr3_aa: CASSLGTGAEETQYF
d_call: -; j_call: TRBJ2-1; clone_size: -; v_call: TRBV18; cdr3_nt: TGTGCCAGCTCACCGTGGCTTCGTGAGCAGTTCTTC; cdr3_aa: CASSPWLREQFF
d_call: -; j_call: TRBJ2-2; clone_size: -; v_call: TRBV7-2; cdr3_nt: TGTGCCAGCAGGTCGACTCGTCCTCCGAACACCGGGGAGCTGTTTTTT; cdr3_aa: CASRSTRPPNTGELFF
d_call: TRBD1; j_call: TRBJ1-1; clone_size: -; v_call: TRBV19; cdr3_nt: TGTGCCAGTAGTATTGGACAGGGGACTGAAGCTTTCTTT; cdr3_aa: CASSIGQGTEAFF
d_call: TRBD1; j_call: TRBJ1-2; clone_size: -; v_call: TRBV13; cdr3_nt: TGTGCCAGCAGCTTAAGACCATCGGGGACAGTTTATGGCTACACCTTC; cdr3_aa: CASSLRPSGTVYGYTF